This TCR beta chain was found in a study of early T cells in non-severe SARS-CoV-2 infection. Individual cDNA molecules were tagged with unique molecular identifiers, the study reported. MiXCR, applied by TCRdb to the 5' RACE reads, yields one record per CDR3 protein. The sample records fewer than 25,000 distinct CDR3 sequences, over 4% being singletons. CDR1 is SGDLS, CDR2 YYNGEE, per germline. This CDR3 comprises 15 residues. Trimming left V 2 bases short and J 10 bases short, with 16 bases between. This clonotype was obtained from an adult who was a healthcare worker with PCR-confirmed SARS-CoV-2 infection or an uninfected control (not recorded which). The chain employs TRBV9 and TRBJ1-6, with unresolved D. Source material: whole blood. The CDR3: CASSVADTRGSPLHF. CDR3 in DNA: TGTGCCAGCAGCGTGGCTGACACGCGGGGATCACCCCTCCACTTT.